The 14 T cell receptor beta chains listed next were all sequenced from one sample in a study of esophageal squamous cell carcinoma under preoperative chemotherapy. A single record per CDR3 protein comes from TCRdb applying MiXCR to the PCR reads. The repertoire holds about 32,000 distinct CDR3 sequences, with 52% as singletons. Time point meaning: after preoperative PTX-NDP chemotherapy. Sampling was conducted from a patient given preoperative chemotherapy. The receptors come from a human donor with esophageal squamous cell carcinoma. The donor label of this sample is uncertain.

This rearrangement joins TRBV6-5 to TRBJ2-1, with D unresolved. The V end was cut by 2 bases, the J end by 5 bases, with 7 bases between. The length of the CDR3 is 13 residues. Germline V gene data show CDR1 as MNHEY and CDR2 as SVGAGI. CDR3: CASSYQSHNEQFF. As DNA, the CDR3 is TGTGCCAGCAGTTACCAGTCCCACAATGAGCAGTTCTTC.

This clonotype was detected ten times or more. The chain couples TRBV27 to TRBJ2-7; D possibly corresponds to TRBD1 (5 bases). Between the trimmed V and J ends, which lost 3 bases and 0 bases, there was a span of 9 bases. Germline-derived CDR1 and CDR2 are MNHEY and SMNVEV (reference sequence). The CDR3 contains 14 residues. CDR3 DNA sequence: TGTGCCAGCAGTTTTACAGGACACTCCTACGAGCAGTACTTC. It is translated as CASSFTGHSYEQYF.

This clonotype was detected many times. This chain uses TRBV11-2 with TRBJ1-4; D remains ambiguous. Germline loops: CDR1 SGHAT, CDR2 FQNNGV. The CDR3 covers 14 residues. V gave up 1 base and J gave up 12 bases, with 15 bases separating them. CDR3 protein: CASSLVGAGRELFF. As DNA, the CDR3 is TGTGCCAGCAGCTTAGTCGGCGCGGGGAGGGAACTGTTTTTT.

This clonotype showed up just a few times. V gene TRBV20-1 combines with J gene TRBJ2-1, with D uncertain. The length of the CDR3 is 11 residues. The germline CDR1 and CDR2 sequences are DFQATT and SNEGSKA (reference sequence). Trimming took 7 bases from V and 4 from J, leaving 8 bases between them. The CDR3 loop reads CSVKKYNEQFF. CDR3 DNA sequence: TGCAGTGTTAAGAAATACAATGAGCAGTTCTTC.

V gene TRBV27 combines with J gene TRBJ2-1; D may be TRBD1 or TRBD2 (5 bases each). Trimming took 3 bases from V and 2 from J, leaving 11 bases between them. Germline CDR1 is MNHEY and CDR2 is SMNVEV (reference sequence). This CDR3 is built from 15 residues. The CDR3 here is CASSFYGATYNEQFF. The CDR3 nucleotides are TGTGCCAGCAGTTTTTACGGGGCGACCTACAATGAGCAGTTCTTC.

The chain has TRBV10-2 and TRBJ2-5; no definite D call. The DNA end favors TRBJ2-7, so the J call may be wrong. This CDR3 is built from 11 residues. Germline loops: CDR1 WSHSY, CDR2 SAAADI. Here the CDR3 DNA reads TGCGCCAGCAGTGTACCGTACGAGCAGTACTTC. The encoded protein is CASSVPYEQYF.

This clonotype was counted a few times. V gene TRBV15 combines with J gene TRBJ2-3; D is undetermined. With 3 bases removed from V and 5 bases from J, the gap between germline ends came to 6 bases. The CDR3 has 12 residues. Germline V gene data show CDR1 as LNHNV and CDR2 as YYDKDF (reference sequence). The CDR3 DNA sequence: TGTGCCACCAGCAGGGACCAAGATACGCAGTATTTT. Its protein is CATSRDQDTQYF.

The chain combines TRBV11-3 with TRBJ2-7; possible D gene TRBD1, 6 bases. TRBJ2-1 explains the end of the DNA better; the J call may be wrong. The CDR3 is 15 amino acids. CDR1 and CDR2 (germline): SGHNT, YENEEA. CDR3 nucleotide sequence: TGTGCCAGCAGCGGAACAGGGTTTTCGAACAATGAGCAGTTCTTC. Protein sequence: CASSGTGFSNNEQFF.

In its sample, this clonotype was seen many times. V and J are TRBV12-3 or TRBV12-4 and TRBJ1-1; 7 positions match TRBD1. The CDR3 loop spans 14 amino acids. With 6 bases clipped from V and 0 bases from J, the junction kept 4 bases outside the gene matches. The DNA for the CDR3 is TGTGCCAGCAGGAGGGGACAGATGAACACTGAAGCTTTCTTT. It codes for CASRRGQMNTEAFF.

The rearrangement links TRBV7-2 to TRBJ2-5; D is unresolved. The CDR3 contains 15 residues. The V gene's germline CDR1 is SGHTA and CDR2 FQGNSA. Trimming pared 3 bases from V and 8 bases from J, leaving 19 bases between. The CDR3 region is CASSFVGQDRDTQYF. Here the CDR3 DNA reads TGTGCCAGCAGCTTCGTGGGCCAAGACCGAGATACCCAGTACTTC.

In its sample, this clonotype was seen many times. CDR3 sequence reads: CASGGTGGPYEQYF. Here the CDR3 DNA reads TGTGCCAGCGGTGGGACAGGAGGTCCCTACGAGCAGTACTTC. The rearrangement joins TRBV6-1 to TRBJ2-7; 8 bases agree with TRBD1. The germline CDR1 and CDR2 sequences are MNHNS and SASEGT. CDR3 length equals 14 residues. Trimming at V came to 8 bases and at J to 2 bases, leaving 8 bases not matched to a gene.

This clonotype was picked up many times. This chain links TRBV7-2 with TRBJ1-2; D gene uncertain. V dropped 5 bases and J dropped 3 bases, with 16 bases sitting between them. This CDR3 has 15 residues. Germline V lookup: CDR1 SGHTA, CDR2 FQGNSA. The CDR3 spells CASSPSDPADYGYTF. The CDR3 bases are TGTGCCAGCAGCCCTTCAGACCCCGCGGACTATGGCTACACCTTC.

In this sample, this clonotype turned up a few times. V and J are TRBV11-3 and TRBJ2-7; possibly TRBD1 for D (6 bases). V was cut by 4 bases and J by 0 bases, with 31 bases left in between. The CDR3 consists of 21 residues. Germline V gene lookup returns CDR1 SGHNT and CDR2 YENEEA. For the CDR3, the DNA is TGTGCCAGCAGCTCACCCCTTCGGGACACCTATCTTAACCGGAGCTCCTACGAGCAGTACTTC. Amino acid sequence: CASSSPLRDTYLNRSSYEQYF.

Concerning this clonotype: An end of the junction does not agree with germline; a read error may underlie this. CDR3 in DNA: TGTGCCAGCGGCTCCCTGGTCCAAGCCGGGAACACGCAGTATTTC. Its translation is CASGSLVQAGNTQYF. The V gene is TRBV7-2, the J gene TRBJ2-3; D possibly corresponds to TRBD2 (5 bases). Germline-derived CDR1 and CDR2 are SGHTA and FQGNSA. The CDR3 sequence is 15 residues long.